This TCR beta chain comes out of a study of blood T cells in healthy people across ages. A second PCR, run for about 6 to 11 cycles, used a sample-barcoded 5' primer plus a J-beta primer mix. TCRdb re-analysed the 5' RACE reads in MiXCR, keeping a single row per CDR3 protein. The sample lists about 840,000 distinct CDR3 sequences, roughly 28% occurring once. The CDR3 covers 14 residues. V was shortened by 3 bases and J by 0 bases, with 9 bases between the two germline ends. CDR1 is ENHRY, CDR2 SYGVKD, per germline. This clonotype was counted a few times. Antigen unknown. Study-wide results and limits: Long-lived donors carried more naive CD4+ cells and greater diversity than aged donors.

This same sample was also part of a study on T cells of mothers and their children.

This TCR was recovered from a middle-aged woman in good health. The chain is built from TRBV10-3 and TRBJ2-7, with D uncertain. The sequenced sample consisted of blood. The CDR3 region is CAISDRSDSYEQYF. Here the CDR3 DNA reads TGTGCCATCAGTGATCGGTCGGACTCCTACGAGCAGTACTTC.